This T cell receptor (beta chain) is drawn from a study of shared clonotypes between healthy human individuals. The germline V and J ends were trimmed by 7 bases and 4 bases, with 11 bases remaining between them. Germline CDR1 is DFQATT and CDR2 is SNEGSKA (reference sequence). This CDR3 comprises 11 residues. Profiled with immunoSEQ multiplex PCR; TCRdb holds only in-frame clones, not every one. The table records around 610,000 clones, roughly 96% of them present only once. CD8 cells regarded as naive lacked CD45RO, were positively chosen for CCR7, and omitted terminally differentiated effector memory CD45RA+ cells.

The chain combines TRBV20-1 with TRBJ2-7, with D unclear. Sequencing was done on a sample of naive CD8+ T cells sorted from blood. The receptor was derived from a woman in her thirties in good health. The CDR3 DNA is TGCAGTGGCACTCTCCTTTACGAGCAGTACTTC. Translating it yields CSGTLLYEQYF.